These 10 T cell receptor beta chains share one sample of origin, sequenced in a study of blood T cell repertoires in COVID-19. Profiling relied on immunoSEQ multiplex PCR, and the TCRdb table lists in-frame clones only, not all of them. The repertoire holds roughly 250,000 clones, approximately 83% seen once, with 3% to 4% in the top ten. Sequencing input: PBMCs or T cells enriched from blood (not recorded which). These receptor sequences come from a woman aged 35 to 49 with acute COVID-19.

The V gene is TRBV7-2, the J gene TRBJ1-2; 9 bases map to TRBD1. The CDR3 has 16 residues. V lost 4 bases and J lost 2; bases outside the gene matches: 8. Per the germline V gene, CDR1 is SGHTA and CDR2 is FQGNSA. The CDR3 DNA reads TGTGCCAGCAGCTCCGCAACCGGGACAGGGAACTATGGCTACACCTTC. Translated: CASSSATGTGNYGYTF.

The chain links TRBV5-1 to TRBJ2-7; tentative D call: TRBD2 (5 bases). The V gene's germline CDR1 is SGHRS and CDR2 YFSETQ. The CDR3 is made up of 15 amino acids. Trimming took off 4 bases at V and 3 bases at J, with 17 bases between the two ends. The CDR3: CASSLTGELDYEQYF. CDR3 nucleotides: TGCGCCAGCAGCCTAACCGGGGAGTTAGACTACGAGCAGTACTTC.

J is TRBJ2-1 and V is TRBV25-1; 7 positions match TRBD2. Germline assignment: CDR1 MGHDK and CDR2 SYGVNS. The CDR3 contains 16 residues. Trimming took 3 bases from V and 5 from J; bases not matched to a gene: 10. CDR3 sequence reads: CASSDLPGGRNNEQFF. The DNA of the CDR3 is TGTGCCAGCAGTGATCTCCCGGGCGGGAGAAACAATGAGCAGTTCTTC.

The chain carries TRBV12-3 or TRBV12-4 and TRBJ2-7; maybe TRBD1 (6 bases). The CDR3 spans 12 residues. Trimming cost V 8 bases and J 7 bases, with 15 bases left between them. The CDR3 loop reads CASLWTEPEQYF. DNA for the CDR3: TGTGCCAGCCTGTGGACAGAGCCTGAGCAGTACTTC.

The gene calls are TRBV29-1 and TRBJ2-7, with D possibly TRBD1 on 6 matching bases. The germline V gene encodes CDR1 SQVTM and CDR2 ANQGSEA. This CDR3 contains 12 residues. V gave up 0 bases and J gave up 6 bases, with 9 bases separating them. CDR3 in amino acids: CSVEEGAVEQYF. The CDR3 coding sequence is TGCAGCGTTGAAGAGGGGGCGGTCGAGCAGTACTTC.

This chain joins TRBV30 and TRBJ1-6, with D possibly TRBD1 on 5 matching bases. The CDR3 totals 15 residues. Trimming stripped 5 bases from V and 8 bases from J, with 19 bases between. CDR1 GTSNPN and CDR2 SVGIG come from the germline V gene (reference sequence). The CDR3, as DNA: TGTGCCTGGCGTCTGGGGGGACCCAATGATTCACCCCTCCACTTT. Translating it yields CAWRLGGPNDSPLHF.

This clone was counted a single time. The V and J genes are TRBV11-2 and TRBJ2-1; 7 positions match TRBD2. Germline values: CDR1 SGHAT, CDR2 FQNNGV. The CDR3 totals 15 residues. Trimming removed 6 bases from V and 9 bases from J; junction bases left unmatched: 14. Here the CDR3 reads CASSTSLGEGREQFF. In nucleotides, the CDR3 is TGTGCCAGCAGTACTAGTTTGGGGGAGGGTCGTGAGCAGTTCTTC.

The J gene is TRBJ2-7, the V gene TRBV2, with D perhaps matching TRBD2 (6 bases). Germline V gene sequence: CDR1 SNHLY, CDR2 FYNNEI. The V end was cut by 6 bases, the J end by 3 bases, with 12 bases between. The length of the CDR3 is 13 residues. The CDR3 sequence: CASSGTELYEQYF. DNA for the CDR3: TGTGCCAGCAGCGGGACTGAACTCTACGAGCAGTACTTC.

The V gene is TRBV12-3 or TRBV12-4, the J gene TRBJ2-1; D unclear. V lost 7 bases, J lost 9 bases, and 16 bases lay in between. The CDR3 has 13 residues. CDR3 sequence reads: CASMVLPGGEQFF. CDR3 bases: TGTGCCAGCATGGTCTTACCGGGTGGTGAGCAGTTCTTC.

This chain connects TRBV5-1 to TRBJ2-5, with TRBD1 matching 8 bases. The CDR3 consists of 15 residues. The germline CDR1 and CDR2 sequences are SGHRS and YFSETQ. The V gene end was trimmed by 0 bases and the J gene end by 2 bases; junction bases not matched to a gene: 3. The CDR3 reads CASSLGDRKQETQYF. The CDR3, as DNA: TGCGCCAGCAGCTTGGGGGACAGGAAGCAAGAGACCCAGTACTTC.